The clone carrying this TCR beta chain was counted between two and nine times. TCRdb reanalysed the reads using MiXCR and keeps one entry per CDR3 protein. The repertoire has 200,000 to 300,000 distinct CDR3 sequences, around 28% of them found once; the top ten carry roughly 7.3%. This record belongs to a study of kidney transplant recipient with SARS-CoV-2 infection. This CDR3 contains 15 residues. Germline trimming cut 6 bases from V and 0 bases from J; bases unmatched to any gene: 4. The germline V gene has CDR1 LNHDA and CDR2 SQIVND (reference sequence). Here the sequenced sample was a blood sample, taken at baseline and on day 111 from a kidney transplant recipient. This TCR was recovered from a male patient between 25 and 40 years old who had COVID-19 and was a kidney transplant recipient. Part of the T cell pool may stem from the graft donor. The chain recombines TRBV19 with TRBJ2-1; 8 bases align to TRBD1. The CDR3 loop reads CASSSGTGSYNEQFF. CDR3 bases: TGTGCCAGTAGCTCCGGGACAGGCTCCTACAATGAGCAGTTCTTC.